Sequencing of this T cell receptor beta chain was carried out in a study of CXCR3-negative and CXCR3-positive naive CD8 T cells. Across the study: The study obtained around 130 million TRB reads, about 1.5 +/- 0.3 million per library. Study-wide points: Memory cells showed distinct TRBV-TRBJ patterns, while the two naive subsets matched. Comparably high diversity marked both naive subsets, whereas memory CD8+ cells had much lower diversity.

This CDR3 is 15 amino acids long. Per germline, CDR1 LGHNA and CDR2 YSLEER. The TRB libraries of cDNA were built by UMI-labeled 5' RACE. TCRdb re-called the 5' RACE reads, yielding one record per CDR3 amino acid sequence without DNA. The table counts over 8,000 distinct CDR3 sequences; approximately 2.1% lies in the top ten. CD45RO-CCR7+CD27+CD95- marked naive CD8+ T cells. According to its frequency, this clonotype is medium-sized. What it binds is not known. Material for sequencing was naive CXCR3- CD8+ T cells from blood. Indicated subset: CD45RO-CCR7+CD27+CD95- naive CD8+ T cells lacking CXCR3 (TNR3-). This clonotype was sampled from a human donor in good health. Some clones in this sample may be carry-over from other donors' samples. The chain is built from TRBV4-3 and TRBJ1-5; TCRdb lists TRBD1, though no DNA is available to test this call. The CDR3 spells CASSQDRGGYQPQHF.